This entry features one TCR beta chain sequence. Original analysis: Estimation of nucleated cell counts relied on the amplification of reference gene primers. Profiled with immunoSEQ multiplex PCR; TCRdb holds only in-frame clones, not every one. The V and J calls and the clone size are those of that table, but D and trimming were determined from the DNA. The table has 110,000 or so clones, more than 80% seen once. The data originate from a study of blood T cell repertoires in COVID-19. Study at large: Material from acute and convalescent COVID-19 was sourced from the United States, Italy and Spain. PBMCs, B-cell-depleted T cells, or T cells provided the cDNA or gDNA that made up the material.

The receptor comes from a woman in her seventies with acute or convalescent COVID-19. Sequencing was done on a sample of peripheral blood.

The CDR3 loop is CASSRELLAGGTGELFF. CDR3 DNA sequence: TGTGCCAGCAGCCGAGAATTACTAGCGGGAGGAACCGGGGAGCTGTTTTTT. The gene calls are TRBV14 and TRBJ2-2, with TRBD2 identical over 12 bases. CDR1 is SGHDN, CDR2 FVKESK, per germline. The CDR3 spans 17 residues. V dropped 4 bases and J dropped 5; count of bases not matched to a gene: 8.